This T cell receptor (beta chain) was identified in a study of vaccination and CD4 T cells after COVID-19. An Oncomine TCR Beta short-read assay was used to sequence the DNA from cultured CD4+ T cells. From CD4+ T cells that had been cultured, genomic DNA was extracted. TCRdb processed the PCR reads anew with MiXCR; each CDR3 protein has one entry. This table holds about 7,200 distinct CDR3 sequences, around 35% found once. The CDR3 sequence is 13 residues long. CDR1 SGHKS and CDR2 YYEKEE come from the germline V gene (reference sequence). Trimming left V 1 base short and J 1 base short, with 4 bases between. The treatment denotes: approximately 9-day PBMC culture with coronavirus spike peptide pools or control peptides (ViraFEST assay). The unexposed donor gave CD4+ T cells before the COVID-19 pandemic (2011-2018). This clonotype was seen just once. The antigen is unknown.

Specimen: CD4+ T cells from blood, cultured in vitro. The sequence was collected from a human donor in good health. V is TRBV5-5 and J is TRBJ2-3; no clear D. This chain's CDR3 is CASSLWGTDTQYF. In DNA, the CDR3 is TGTGCCAGCAGCTTGTGGGGCACAGATACGCAGTATTTT.